The T cell receptor beta chain under discussion was sequenced for a study of cytomegalovirus exposure and HLA in healthy donors. With respect to this clone: Its cognate antigen is unknown.

Per germline, CDR1 SGHTA and CDR2 FQGTGA. Trimming at V came to 4 bases and at J to 2 bases, leaving 11 bases not matched to a gene. This CDR3 has 19 amino acids. Researchers ran the PCR with 60 Vbeta and 13 Jbeta primers. Profiling relied on immunoSEQ multiplex PCR, and the TCRdb table lists in-frame clones only, not all of them. The sample consists of under 200,000 clones, 82% of them appearing once. Study-wide results and caveats: CMV antigen specificity of three CMV-associated chains was confirmed in vitro. Indistinguishable V segments, including TRBV6-2 and TRBV6-3, were excluded. In a later analysis, across HLA loci, associated TCR counts were highest for DRB1, lowest for HLA-C.

The receptor was isolated from a girl aged 2 to 9 in good health and CMV-seropositive. The sample consisted of PBMCs. The rearrangement joins TRBV7-3 to TRBJ2-3; 14 positions match TRBD2. CDR3 coding DNA: TGTGCCAGCAGCTATCCGGGACTAGCGGGAGCGGGAGACACAGATACGCAGTATTTT. Translation: CASSYPGLAGAGDTDTQYF.